These 10 T cell receptor beta chains share one sample of origin, sequenced in a study of T cell repertoires in cytomegalovirus infection. TCRdb re-derived calls from the reads in MiXCR, one entry per CDR3 protein. The sample includes some 940,000 distinct CDR3 sequences, around 30% of them seen just once. Antigens for these TCRs are unknown. Material: cultured CD8+ T cells from PBMCs, obtained from culture after CMV antigen stimulation. The receptor set was obtained from a human donor in good health (CMV status not recorded). Some clones in this sample may be carry-over from other donors' samples.

The chain is built from TRBV10-3 and TRBJ2-7; D unclear. Germline values: CDR1 ENHRY, CDR2 SYGVKD. Trimming took off 8 bases at V and 2 bases at J, with 13 bases between the two ends. The CDR3 totals 13 residues. The CDR3 coding sequence is TGTGCCATCGGGTCAGGACCTACCTACGAGCAGTACGTC. This codes for CAIGSGPTYEQYV.

The chain has TRBV5-1 and TRBJ2-2; 8 nucleotides line up with TRBD1. The CDR3 totals 17 residues. The V and J ends lost 0 bases and 4 bases, in that order; junction bases with no gene match: 8. Germline CDR1 and CDR2: SGHRS and YFSETQ. CDR3 coding DNA: TGCGCCAGCAGCTTGGAGGACAGGGTCGGAGGCACCGGGGAGCTGTTTTTT. Translation gives CASSLEDRVGGTGELFF.

The rearrangement uses TRBV13 and TRBJ1-1; no clear D gene. Germline assignment: CDR1 PRHDT and CDR2 FYEKMQ (reference sequence). Trimming pared 9 bases from V and 4 bases from J, leaving 15 bases between. The CDR3 has 13 amino acids. The chain's CDR3 is CASTQFSGTEAFF. In DNA, the CDR3 is TGTGCCAGTACCCAATTTTCGGGCACTGAAGCTTTCTTT.

A few counts support this clonotype. V and J are TRBV5-4 and TRBJ1-3; tentatively, D is TRBD1 (6 bases). Germline V gene sequence: CDR1 SGHNT, CDR2 YYREEE (reference sequence). The CDR3 runs to 16 residues. V lost 4 bases to trimming and J lost 0 bases, with 14 bases between them. The CDR3, as DNA: TGTGCCAGCAGCCTACAGGGATATAGCTCTGGAAACACCATATATTTT. It specifies CASSLQGYSSGNTIYF.

This clonotype has only a few counts. The V call is TRBV27, the J call TRBJ2-1; 11 positions match TRBD2. V shed 1 base, J shed 5 bases, and the junction held 4 bases outside the gene matches. This CDR3 region has 16 residues. Germline assignment: CDR1 MNHEY and CDR2 SMNVEV (reference sequence). CDR3 sequence: CASSLYGLAGDNEQFF. CDR3 sequence (DNA): TGTGCCAGCAGTTTATACGGACTAGCGGGTGACAATGAGCAGTTCTTC.

This clonotype was observed a handful of times. The rearrangement joins TRBV7-3 to TRBJ2-3; D is possibly TRBD2 (6 bases). Germline V gene sequence: CDR1 SGHTA, CDR2 FQGTGA. Trimming left V 6 bases short and J 1 base short, with 14 bases between. This CDR3 is 15 amino acids long. DNA for the CDR3: TGTGCCAGCAGTCCATGGAGGGGTCGCACAGATACGCAGTATTTT. It translates to CASSPWRGRTDTQYF.

This clonotype has only a few counts. This chain links TRBV10-3 with TRBJ1-2; a weak D match, TRBD1 (5 bases). The CDR3 totals 14 residues. Germline CDR1 ENHRY, CDR2 SYGVKD. Trimming removed 0 bases at V and 6 bases at J, with 11 bases between. The CDR3 bases are TGTGCCATCAGTGAGTCGGTGACAGCGGATGGCTACACCTTC. As protein: CAISESVTADGYTF.

This clonotype showed up just a few times. The V and J genes are TRBV4-1 and TRBJ2-3; the match to TRBD2 covers 11 bases. Germline assignment: CDR1 MGHRA and CDR2 YSYEKL. V lost 1 base and J lost 2; bases outside the gene matches: 5. CDR3 length: 17 residues. CDR3 nucleotide sequence: TGCGCCAGCAGCCAAGCCCCGGGACTAGCGGTCACAGATACGCAGTATTTT. It translates to CASSQAPGLAVTDTQYF.

About this clonotype itself: A read error may produce the germline difference seen at one junction end. Here the CDR3 DNA reads TGTGCTATCAGTGAGTCGGAGAAGCGGGCAAAGGCGCAGTTCTTC. As protein: CAISESEKRAKAQFF. The rearrangement uses TRBV10-3 and TRBJ2-1, with D perhaps TRBD2 (6 bases). This CDR3 comprises 15 residues. Germline loops: CDR1 ENHRY, CDR2 SYGVKD.

This chain connects TRBV9 to TRBJ1-1, with D hard to call. V lost 2 bases to trimming and J lost 11 bases, with 13 bases between them. The V gene's germline CDR1 is SGDLS and CDR2 YYNGEE. The CDR3 runs to 12 residues. The CDR3 nucleotides read TGTGCCAGCAGCGTGGGAGGGCGCGAGGCTTTCTTT. This encodes CASSVGGREAFF.